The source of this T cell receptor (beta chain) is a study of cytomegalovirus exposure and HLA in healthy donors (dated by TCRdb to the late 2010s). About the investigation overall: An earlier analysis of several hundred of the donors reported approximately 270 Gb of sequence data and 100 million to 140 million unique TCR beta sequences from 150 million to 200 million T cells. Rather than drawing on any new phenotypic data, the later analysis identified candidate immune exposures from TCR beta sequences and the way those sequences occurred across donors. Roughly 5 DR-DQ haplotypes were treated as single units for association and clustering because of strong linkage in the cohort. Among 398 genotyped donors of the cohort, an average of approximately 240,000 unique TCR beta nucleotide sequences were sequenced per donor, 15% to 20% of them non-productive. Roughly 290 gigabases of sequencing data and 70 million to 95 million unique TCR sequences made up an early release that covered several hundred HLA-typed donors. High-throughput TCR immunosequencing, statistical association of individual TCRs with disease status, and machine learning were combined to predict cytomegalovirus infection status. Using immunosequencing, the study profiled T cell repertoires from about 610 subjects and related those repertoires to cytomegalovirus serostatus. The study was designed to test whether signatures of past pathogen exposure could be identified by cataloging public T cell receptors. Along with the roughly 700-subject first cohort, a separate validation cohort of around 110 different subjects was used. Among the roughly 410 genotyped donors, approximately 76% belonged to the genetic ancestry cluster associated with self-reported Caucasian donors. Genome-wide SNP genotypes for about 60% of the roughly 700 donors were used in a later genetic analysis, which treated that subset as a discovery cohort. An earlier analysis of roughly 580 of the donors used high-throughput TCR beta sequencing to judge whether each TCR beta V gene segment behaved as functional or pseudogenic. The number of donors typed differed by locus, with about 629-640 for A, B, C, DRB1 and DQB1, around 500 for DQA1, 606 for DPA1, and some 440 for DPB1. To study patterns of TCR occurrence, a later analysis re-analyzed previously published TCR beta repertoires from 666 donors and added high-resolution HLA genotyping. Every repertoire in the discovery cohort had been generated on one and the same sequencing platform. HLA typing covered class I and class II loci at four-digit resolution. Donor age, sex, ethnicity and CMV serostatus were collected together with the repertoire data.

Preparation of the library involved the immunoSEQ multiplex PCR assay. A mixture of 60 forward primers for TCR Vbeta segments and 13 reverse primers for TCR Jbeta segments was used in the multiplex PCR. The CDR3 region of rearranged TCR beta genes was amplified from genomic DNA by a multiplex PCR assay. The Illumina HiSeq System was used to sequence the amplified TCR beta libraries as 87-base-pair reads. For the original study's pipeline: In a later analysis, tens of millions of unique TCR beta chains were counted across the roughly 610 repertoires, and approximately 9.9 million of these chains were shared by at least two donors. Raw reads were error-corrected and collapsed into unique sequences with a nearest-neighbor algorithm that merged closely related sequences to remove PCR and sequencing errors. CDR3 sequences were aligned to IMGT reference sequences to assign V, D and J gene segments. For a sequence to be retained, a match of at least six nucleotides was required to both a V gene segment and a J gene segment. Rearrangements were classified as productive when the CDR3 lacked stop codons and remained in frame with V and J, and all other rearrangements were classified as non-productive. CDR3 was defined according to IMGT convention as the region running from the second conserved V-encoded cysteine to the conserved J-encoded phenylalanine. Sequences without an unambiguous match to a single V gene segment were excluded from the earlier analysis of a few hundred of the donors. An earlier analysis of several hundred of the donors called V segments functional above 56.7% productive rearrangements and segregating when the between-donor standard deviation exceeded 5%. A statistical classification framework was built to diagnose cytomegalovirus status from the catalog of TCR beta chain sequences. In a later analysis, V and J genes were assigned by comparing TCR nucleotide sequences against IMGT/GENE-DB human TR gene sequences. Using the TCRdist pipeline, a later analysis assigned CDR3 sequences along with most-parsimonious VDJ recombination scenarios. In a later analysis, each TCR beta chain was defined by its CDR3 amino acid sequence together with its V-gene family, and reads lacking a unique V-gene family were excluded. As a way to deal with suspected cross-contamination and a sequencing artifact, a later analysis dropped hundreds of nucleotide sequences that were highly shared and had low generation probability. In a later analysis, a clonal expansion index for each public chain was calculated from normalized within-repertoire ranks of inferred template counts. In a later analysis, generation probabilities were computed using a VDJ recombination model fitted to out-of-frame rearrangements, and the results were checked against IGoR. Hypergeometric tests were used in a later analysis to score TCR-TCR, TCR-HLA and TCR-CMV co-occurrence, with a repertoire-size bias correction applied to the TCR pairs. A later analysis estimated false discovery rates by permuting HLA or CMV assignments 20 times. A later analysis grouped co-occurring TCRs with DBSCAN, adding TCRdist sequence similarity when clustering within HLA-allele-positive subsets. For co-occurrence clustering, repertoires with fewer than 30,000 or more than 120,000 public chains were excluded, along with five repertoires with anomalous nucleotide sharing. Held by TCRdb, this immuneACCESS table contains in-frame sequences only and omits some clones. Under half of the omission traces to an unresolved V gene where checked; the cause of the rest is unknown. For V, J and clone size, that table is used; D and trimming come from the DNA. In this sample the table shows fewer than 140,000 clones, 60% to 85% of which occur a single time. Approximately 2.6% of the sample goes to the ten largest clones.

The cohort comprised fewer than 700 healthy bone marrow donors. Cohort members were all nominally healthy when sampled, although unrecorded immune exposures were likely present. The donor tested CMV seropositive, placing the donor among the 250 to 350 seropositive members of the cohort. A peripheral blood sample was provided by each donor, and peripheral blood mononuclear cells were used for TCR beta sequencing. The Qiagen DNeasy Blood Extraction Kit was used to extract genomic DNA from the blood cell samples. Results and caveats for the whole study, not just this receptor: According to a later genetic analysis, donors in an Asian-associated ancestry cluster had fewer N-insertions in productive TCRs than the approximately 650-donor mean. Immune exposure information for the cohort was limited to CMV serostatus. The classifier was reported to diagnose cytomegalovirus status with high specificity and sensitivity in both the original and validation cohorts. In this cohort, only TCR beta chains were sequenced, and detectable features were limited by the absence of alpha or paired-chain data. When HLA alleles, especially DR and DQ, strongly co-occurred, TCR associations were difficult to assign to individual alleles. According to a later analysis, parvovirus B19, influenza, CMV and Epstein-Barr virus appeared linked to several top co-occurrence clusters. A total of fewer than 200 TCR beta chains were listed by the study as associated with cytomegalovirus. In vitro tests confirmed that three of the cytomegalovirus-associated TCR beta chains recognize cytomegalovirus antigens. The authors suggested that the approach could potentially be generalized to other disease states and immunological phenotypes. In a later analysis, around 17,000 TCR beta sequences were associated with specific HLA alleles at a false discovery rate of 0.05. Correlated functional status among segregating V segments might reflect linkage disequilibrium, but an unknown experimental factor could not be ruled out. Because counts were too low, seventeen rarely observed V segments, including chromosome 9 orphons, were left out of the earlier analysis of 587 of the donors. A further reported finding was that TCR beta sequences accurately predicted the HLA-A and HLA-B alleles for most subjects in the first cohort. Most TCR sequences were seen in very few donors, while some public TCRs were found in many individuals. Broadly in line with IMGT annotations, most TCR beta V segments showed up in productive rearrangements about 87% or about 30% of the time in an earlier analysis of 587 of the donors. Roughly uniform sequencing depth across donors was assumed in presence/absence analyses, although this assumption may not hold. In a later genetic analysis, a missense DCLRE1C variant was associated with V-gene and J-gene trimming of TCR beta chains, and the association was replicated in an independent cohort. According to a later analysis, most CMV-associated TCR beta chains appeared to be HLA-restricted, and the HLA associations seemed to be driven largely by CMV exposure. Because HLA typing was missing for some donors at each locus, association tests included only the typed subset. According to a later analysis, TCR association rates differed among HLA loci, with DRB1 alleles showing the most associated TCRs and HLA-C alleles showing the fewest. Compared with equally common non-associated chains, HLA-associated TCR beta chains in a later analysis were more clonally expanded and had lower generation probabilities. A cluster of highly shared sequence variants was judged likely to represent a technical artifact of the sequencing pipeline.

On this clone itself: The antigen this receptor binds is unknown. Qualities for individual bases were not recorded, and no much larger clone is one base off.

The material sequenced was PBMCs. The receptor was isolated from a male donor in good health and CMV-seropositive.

Here is the DNA: TGTGCCAGTAGTCTACAGGGTTTATACGAGCAGTACTTC. Translated, it gives CASSLQGLYEQYF. The chain employs TRBV19 and TRBJ2-7; the D gene is possibly TRBD1, with 6 bases matching. Taken from the germline V gene (reference sequence), the CDR1 and CDR2 loops are LNHDA and SQIVND. The CDR3 covers 13 residues, taking in both the cysteine and the phenylalanine. The DNA shown is the 39-base CDR3, in frame from base 1. Cut back by 5 bases and 4 bases, the V and J ends lie 12 bases apart.